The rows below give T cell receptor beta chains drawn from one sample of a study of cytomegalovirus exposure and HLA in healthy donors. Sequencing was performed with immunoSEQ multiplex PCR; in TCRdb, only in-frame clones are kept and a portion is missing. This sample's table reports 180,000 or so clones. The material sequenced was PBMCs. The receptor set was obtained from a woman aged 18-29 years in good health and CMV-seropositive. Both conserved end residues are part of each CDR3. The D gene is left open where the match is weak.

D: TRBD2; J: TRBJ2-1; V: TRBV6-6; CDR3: CASSSSGRADEQFF; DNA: TGTGCCAGCAGTTCTAGCGGGAGGGCAGATGAGCAGTTCTTC
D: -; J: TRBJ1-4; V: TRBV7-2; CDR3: CASSSRLMANEKLFF; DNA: TGTGCCAGCAGCTCCCGACTGATGGCGAATGAAAAACTGTTTTTT
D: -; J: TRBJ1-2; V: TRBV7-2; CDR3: CASSLSQALPFLSTF; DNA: TGTGCCAGCAGCTTAAGTCAGGCGCTCCCCTTCCTTTCCACCTTC
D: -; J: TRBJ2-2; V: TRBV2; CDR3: CASSESRTIGELFF; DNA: TGTGCCAGCAGTGAATCGAGGACTATCGGGGAGCTGTTTTTT
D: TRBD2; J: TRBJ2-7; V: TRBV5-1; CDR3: CASSSSGPTSGNVYEQYF; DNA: TGCGCCAGCAGCTCCTCTGGCCCGACTAGCGGGAATGTCTACGAGCAGTACTTC
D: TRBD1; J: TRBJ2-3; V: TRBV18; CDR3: CASSQTGEWTDTQYF; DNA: TGTGCCAGCTCCCAAACAGGGGAGTGGACAGATACGCAGTATTTT
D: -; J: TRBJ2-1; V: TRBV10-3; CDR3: CAISESLTGYNEQFF; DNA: TGTGCCATCAGTGAGTCCTTGACAGGTTACAATGAGCAGTTCTTC
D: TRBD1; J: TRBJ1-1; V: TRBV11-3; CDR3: CASSYDLGQGDTEAFF; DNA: TGTGCCAGCAGCTACGATTTGGGACAGGGTGACACTGAAGCTTTCTTT
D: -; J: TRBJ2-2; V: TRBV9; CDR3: CASSQYVVQNTGELFF; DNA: TGTGCCAGCAGCCAATACGTGGTACAGAACACCGGGGAGCTGTTTTTT
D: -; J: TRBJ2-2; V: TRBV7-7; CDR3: CALGLGNTGELFF; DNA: TGTGCCCTGGGCCTCGGGAACACCGGGGAGCTGTTTTTT
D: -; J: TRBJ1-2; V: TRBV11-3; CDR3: CASSASGLNYGYTF; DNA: TGTGCCAGCAGCGCCTCGGGACTCAACTATGGCTACACCTTC
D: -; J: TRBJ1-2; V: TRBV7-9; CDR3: CASSPKGDYGYTF; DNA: TGTGCCAGCAGCCCGAAGGGAGACTATGGCTACACCTTC
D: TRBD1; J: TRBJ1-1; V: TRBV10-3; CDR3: CAISEGTALNTEAFF; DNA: TGTGCCATCAGTGAAGGGACAGCGCTGAACACTGAAGCTTTCTTT
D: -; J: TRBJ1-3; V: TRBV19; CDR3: CASSPRLVSSGNTIYF; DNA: TGTGCCAGTAGTCCGCGGCTCGTAAGCTCTGGAAACACCATATATTTT
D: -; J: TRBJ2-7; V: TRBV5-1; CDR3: CASKDSAYEQYF; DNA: TGCGCCAGCAAGGACTCCGCGTACGAGCAGTACTTC
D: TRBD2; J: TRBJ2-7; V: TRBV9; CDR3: CASSGGTSGYEQYF; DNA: TGTGCCAGCAGCGGGGGGACTAGCGGTTACGAGCAGTACTTC